The 9 T cell receptor beta chains below all came from one sample that was sequenced in a study of CD8 T cells in Susac syndrome. Reverse transcription of 0.5 to 1 ug RNA was performed with random hexamers. One entry per CDR3 protein results from TCRdb running MiXCR on the immunoSEQ multiplex PCR reads. The table records approximately 180,000 distinct CDR3 sequences, 91% of them present only once. The sequenced material came from CD4+ T cells from PBMCs. The source is a human donor with Susac syndrome.

The J gene is TRBJ1-6, the V gene TRBV19; D remains ambiguous. This CDR3 region has 16 residues. The V end was cut by 3 bases, the J end by 7 bases, with 16 bases between. Germline lookup yields CDR1 LNHDA and CDR2 SQIVND (reference sequence). Written as DNA, the CDR3 is TGTGCCAGTAGTATCCGGGAACTGATAGGCAATTCACCCCTCCACTTT. It yields the protein CASSIRELIGNSPLHF. The complete variable domain, with remaining parts taken from reference TRBV19 and TRBJ1-6, reads DGGITQSPKYLFRKEGQNVTLSCEQNLNHDAMYWYRQDPGQGLRLIYYSQIVNDFQKGDIAEGYSVSREKKESFPLTVTSAQKNPTAFYLCASSIRELIGNSPLHFGNGTRLTVT.

This clonotype appeared a single time. The V and J genes are TRBV3-1 and TRBJ2-2; D is undetermined. Germline lookup yields CDR1 LGHDT and CDR2 YNNKEL (reference sequence). Trimming stripped 0 bases from V and 4 bases from J, with 6 bases between. This CDR3 is built from 14 residues. CDR3: CASSQDTLTGELFF. The CDR3 DNA is TGTGCCAGCAGCCAAGACACTCTCACCGGGGAGCTGTTTTTT.

The chain links TRBV6-1 to TRBJ1-2; D not resolved. Per the germline V gene, CDR1 is MNHNS and CDR2 is SASEGT. This CDR3 comprises 17 residues. V was clipped by 3 bases and J by 4 bases, with 21 bases between them. The CDR3 is CASSERQRYMKIYGYTF. CDR3 nucleotide sequence: TGTGCCAGCAGTGAGAGGCAGCGTTATATGAAAATCTATGGCTACACCTTC.

The rearrangement links TRBV20-1 to TRBJ2-2; D unresolved. The V gene lost 3 bases and the J gene lost 3 bases, with 5 bases spanning the gap. The CDR3 consists of 12 residues. Germline CDR1 and CDR2: DFQATT and SNEGSKA (reference sequence). The CDR3 loop reads CSASSHTGELFF. The CDR3 coding sequence is TGCAGTGCTAGTTCGCACACCGGGGAGCTGTTTTTT.

Written as DNA, the CDR3 is TGTGCCAGCAGCCCCCAGAACACTGAAGCTTTCTTT. Residues: CASSPQNTEAFF. The chain uses TRBV6-6 and TRBJ1-1; D not certain. Germline V gives CDR1 MNHNY, CDR2 SVGAGI (reference sequence). The CDR3 spans 12 residues. V lost 6 bases to trimming and J lost 1 base, with 6 bases between them.

The chain employs TRBV19 and TRBJ2-6, with 7 bases identical to TRBD1. Germline CDR1 is LNHDA and CDR2 is SQIVND (reference sequence). J was trimmed by 0 bases and V by 8 bases; bases with no gene match: 4. The CDR3 is 15 amino acids. CDR3 sequence reads: CASGQEHSGANVLTF. Here the CDR3 DNA reads TGTGCCAGTGGACAGGAACACTCTGGGGCCAACGTCCTGACTTTC.

This clonotype was recorded once. The chain employs TRBV20-1 and TRBJ2-1; 8 bases agree with TRBD2. Germline assignment: CDR1 DFQATT and CDR2 SNEGSKA (reference sequence). V was pared by 3 bases and J by 2 bases, with 9 bases of the junction left unmatched. This CDR3 spans 16 amino acids. The CDR3 DNA reads TGCAGTGCTAGCGGAGGCGGGGGGCGGACCTACAATGAGCAGTTCTTC. It translates to CSASGGGGRTYNEQFF.

A single count supports this clonotype. This sequence joins TRBV12-3 or TRBV12-4 and TRBJ1-2; 8 bases align to TRBD1. V dropped 2 bases and J dropped 7; count of bases not matched to a gene: 3. This CDR3 is 13 amino acids long. CDR3 coding DNA: TGTGCCAGCAGTTTACAGGGGGCTAGTGGCTACACCTTC. Protein: CASSLQGASGYTF.

The rearrangement joins TRBV19 to TRBJ1-2; D is perhaps TRBD1 (6 bases). V was trimmed by 3 bases and J by 2 bases, leaving 7 bases between them. Germline-derived CDR1 and CDR2 are LNHDA and SQIVND (reference sequence). The CDR3 runs to 13 residues. The CDR3 sequence is CASSIQGNYGYTF. In DNA form, the CDR3 reads TGTGCCAGTAGTATTCAGGGGAACTATGGCTACACCTTC.